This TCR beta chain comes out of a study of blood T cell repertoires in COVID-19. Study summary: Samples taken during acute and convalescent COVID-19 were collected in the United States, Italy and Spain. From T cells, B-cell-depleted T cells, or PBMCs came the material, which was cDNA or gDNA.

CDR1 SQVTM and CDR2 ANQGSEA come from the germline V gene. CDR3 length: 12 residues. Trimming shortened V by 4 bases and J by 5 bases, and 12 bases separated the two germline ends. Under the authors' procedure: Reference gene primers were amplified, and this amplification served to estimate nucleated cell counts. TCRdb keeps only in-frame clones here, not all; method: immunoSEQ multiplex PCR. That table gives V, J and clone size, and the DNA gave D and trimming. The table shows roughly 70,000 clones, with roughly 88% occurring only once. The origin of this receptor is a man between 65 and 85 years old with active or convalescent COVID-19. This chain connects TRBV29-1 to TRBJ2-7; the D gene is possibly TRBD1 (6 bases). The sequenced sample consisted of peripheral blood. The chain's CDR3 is CSVGSGEHEQYF. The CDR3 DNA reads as TGCAGCGTTGGCTCAGGGGAGCACGAGCAGTACTTC.